This passage covers 14 T cell receptor beta chains from one sample sequenced in a study of regulatory T cells in long-lasting Graves disease. Library construction for TCR beta used iRepertoire HTBI primers and Arm-PCR of CDR3 regions. Using its own MiXCR run on the multiplex PCR reads, TCRdb lists one record per CDR3 protein. The table shows hundreds of thousands of distinct CDR3 sequences, with about 20% occurring only once. As to time point: persistent/refractory GD, antithyroid drugs over 5 years with positive TRAb. The TCR library used RNA extracted from PBMCs. The sequences come from peripheral blood mononuclear cells (PBMCs), collected when the disease was refractory, from a patient treated with antithyroid drugs. The receptors were sampled from a female donor with Graves disease.

This clonotype showed up many times. The chain joins TRBV9 to TRBJ1-4; 7 bases align to TRBD1. This CDR3 comprises 13 residues. Per the germline V gene, CDR1 is SGDLS and CDR2 is YYNGEE. J was trimmed by 7 bases and V by 4 bases; bases with no gene match: 4. The CDR3 sequence is CASSPRQGEKLFF. DNA of the CDR3: TGTGCCAGCAGCCCACGACAGGGTGAAAAACTGTTTTTT.

Concerning this clonotype itself: The junction does not match germline at one end; this may be a read error. V and J are TRBV20-1 and TRBJ2-4; the D call may be TRBD1 or TRBD2 (5 bases each). Looked up from germline, CDR1 is DFQATT and CDR2 is SNEGSKA (reference sequence). The CDR3 consists of 13 residues. Written as DNA, the CDR3 is TGCAGTGCTCACCGGGACCAAACAAACATTCAGCACTTC. It translates to CSAHRDQTNIQHF.

This chain uses TRBV12-3 or TRBV12-4 with TRBJ1-5; perhaps TRBD1 as D (5 bases). The CDR3 is made up of 15 amino acids. The ends were cut back, 3 bases at V and 0 bases at J, with 9 bases in the middle. CDR3 region: CASSFAGYSNQPQHF. CDR3 sequence (DNA): TGTGCCAGCAGTTTTGCAGGGTATAGCAATCAGCCCCAGCATTTT.

This clonotype showed up just a few times. The chain employs TRBV20-1 and TRBJ1-1; D gene ambiguous. Germline loops: CDR1 DFQATT, CDR2 SNEGSKA (reference sequence). This CDR3 is 14 amino acids long. Trimming pared 0 bases from V and 1 base from J, leaving 9 bases between. CDR3 region: CSARDVRGNTEAFF. The CDR3 region has the DNA TGCAGTGCTAGAGACGTGAGAGGGAACACTGAAGCTTTCTTT.

The chain has TRBV6-5 and TRBJ2-6; TRBD2 matches 7 bases. Losses at the gene ends were 4 bases for V and 9 bases for J; bases not matched to a gene: 6. CDR3 length equals 14 residues. The germline CDR1 and CDR2 sequences are MNHEY and SVGAGI. The CDR3 DNA sequence: TGTGCCAGCAGTTTGAGCGGGGTTGTCAACGTCCTGACTTTC. Translated, it gives CASSLSGVVNVLTF.

The genes are TRBV6-1 and TRBJ1-2; D is undetermined. The germline CDR1 and CDR2 sequences are MNHNS and SASEGT. The CDR3 covers 13 residues. The V end lost 5 bases, the J end lost 4 bases, and 11 bases lay between the germline ends. The CDR3 DNA sequence: TGTGCCAGCAGTAGAGACAAATCCTATGGCTACACCTTC. Translation gives CASSRDKSYGYTF.

There are a few counts of this clonotype. This chain connects TRBV4-3 to TRBJ1-5; D unclear. This CDR3 has 15 amino acids. Between the trimmed V and J ends, which lost 0 bases and 5 bases, there was a span of 11 bases. From germline, CDR1 is LGHNA and CDR2 YSLEER. CDR3 amino acids: CASSQDNGNYQPQHF. In DNA, the CDR3 is TGCGCCAGCAGCCAAGATAACGGAAACTATCAGCCCCAGCATTTT.

The rearrangement links TRBV3-1 to TRBJ1-1; tentative D call: TRBD1 (5 bases). V gave up 0 bases and J gave up 2 bases, with 10 bases separating them. Germline-derived CDR1 and CDR2 are LGHDT and YNNKEL (reference sequence). CDR3 length: 15 amino acids. CDR3 region: CASSQDLQANTEAFF. CDR3 coding DNA: TGTGCCAGCAGCCAAGATCTACAGGCCAACACTGAAGCTTTCTTT.

This clonotype came up many times. J is TRBJ2-5 and V is TRBV11-2; no reliable D call. The length of the CDR3 is 15 residues. CDR1 is SGHAT, CDR2 FQNNGV, per germline. V lost 3 bases and J lost 3, with 14 bases in between. This CDR3 is CASSFRADPKETQYF. The CDR3 bases are TGTGCCAGCAGCTTCCGGGCCGATCCAAAAGAGACCCAGTACTTC.

This clonotype was picked up many times. The chain links TRBV4-1 to TRBJ2-7; D unresolved. Trimming removed 0 bases from V and 3 bases from J, with 12 bases in between. The CDR3 sequence is 15 residues long. Germline V CDR1 and CDR2: MGHRA, YSYEKL. The CDR3 protein is CASSQEERAFYEQYF. Here the CDR3 DNA reads TGCGCCAGCAGCCAAGAAGAACGGGCGTTCTACGAGCAGTACTTC.

This chain connects TRBV6-1 to TRBJ1-1; D unresolved. Germline lookup yields CDR1 MNHNS and CDR2 SASEGT. This CDR3 is 17 amino acids long. The V end was cut by 1 base, the J end by 2 bases, with 17 bases between. The CDR3 region has the DNA TGTGCCAGCAGTGAAGGGCGAAGAGGCTGGGGAAACACTGAAGCTTTCTTT. It specifies CASSEGRRGWGNTEAFF.

This clonotype showed up many times. The chain recombines TRBV28 with TRBJ1-4; TRBD1 is a possible D gene (5 bases). Germline CDR1 reads MDHEN; CDR2 reads SYDVKM. This CDR3 has 15 residues. Trimming removed 1 base at V and 6 bases at J, with 12 bases between. In DNA form, the CDR3 reads TGTGCCAGCAGTTTATACCGGGACCCGGATGAAAAACTGTTTTTT. It is translated as CASSLYRDPDEKLFF.

The CDR3 sequence is CASSLTGGWNEQFF. As DNA, the CDR3 is TGTGCCAGCAGCCTGACAGGGGGCTGGAATGAGCAGTTCTTC. J is TRBJ2-1 and V is TRBV13; 10 bases agree with TRBD1. Germline-derived CDR1 and CDR2 are PRHDT and FYEKMQ (reference sequence). There are 14 residues in the CDR3. The V segment lost 5 bases and the J segment 7 bases; nucleotides outside the gene matches: 5.

This chain links TRBV19 with TRBJ2-7; D might be TRBD1 or TRBD2, each matching 5 bases. The V gene lost 7 bases and the J gene lost 0 bases, with 19 bases spanning the gap. Germline values: CDR1 LNHDA, CDR2 SQIVND (reference sequence). The CDR3 is 16 residues long. The CDR3 sequence: CASTTFRDGHSYEQYF. Written as DNA, the CDR3 is TGTGCCAGTACGACCTTCCGGGACGGACACTCCTACGAGCAGTACTTC.